This entry lists 7 T cell receptor beta chains sequenced from one sample in a study of T-cell memory formation after mild COVID-19. TCRdb reanalysed the 5' RACE reads using MiXCR and keeps one entry per CDR3 protein. The profile shows 200,000 or so distinct CDR3 sequences, around 16% of them singletons. Sequencing input: PBMCs or a T cell subset sorted from them (not recorded which). These receptors all come from an adult woman who had mild COVID-19 (a few samples of this study predate the infection). Cell type and time point are not known.

This clonotype was detected ten times or more. V is TRBV12-3 or TRBV12-4 and J is TRBJ1-5; D is unclear. This CDR3 comprises 11 residues. V was cut by 1 base and J by 6 bases, with 1 base left in between. DNA of the CDR3: TGTGCCAGCAGTTTAGGTCAGCCCCAGCATTTT. It translates to CASSLGQPQHF.

In its sample, this clonotype was seen a few times. The chain links TRBV29-1 to TRBJ1-1, with 8 bases aligning to TRBD1. Germline V gene sequence: CDR1 SQVTM, CDR2 ANQGSEA. This CDR3 contains 13 residues. The ends lost 6 bases at V and 1 base at J; junction bases unmatched: 4. For the CDR3, the DNA is TGCAGCGTCGCCGGACAGGGGAACACTGAAGCTTTCTTT. As protein: CSVAGQGNTEAFF.

This clonotype was seen ten or more times. This chain uses TRBV29-1 with TRBJ2-1; maybe TRBD2 (5 bases). The germline V and J ends were trimmed by 5 bases and 4 bases, with 12 bases remaining between them. Germline CDR1 is SQVTM and CDR2 is ANQGSEA. This CDR3 region has 13 residues. CDR3 sequence (DNA): TGCAGCGTTCCCGGGGTGAAATACAATGAGCAGTTCTTC. This sequence encodes CSVPGVKYNEQFF.

The chain is built from TRBV3-1 and TRBJ2-1; D uncertain. V lost 4 bases and J lost 7, with 11 bases in between. The CDR3 extends over 13 amino acids. CDR1 and CDR2 (germline): LGHDT, YNNKEL (reference sequence). CDR3 sequence reads: CASSRYSPNEQFF. For the CDR3, the DNA is TGTGCCAGCAGCCGTTATAGCCCGAATGAGCAGTTCTTC.

This clonotype was observed a handful of times. This sequence joins TRBV20-1 and TRBJ1-2; D gene ambiguous. Germline V gene lookup returns CDR1 DFQATT and CDR2 SNEGSKA (reference sequence). CDR3 size: 13 residues. The V end lost 0 bases, the J end lost 1 base, and 6 bases lay between the germline ends. CDR3 amino acids: CSARDSSNYGYTF. The CDR3 DNA reads TGCAGTGCTAGAGACTCCAGTAACTATGGCTACACCTTC.

The table lists this clonotype with a few counts. The chain recombines TRBV7-3 with TRBJ2-3; 8 nucleotides match TRBD2. The CDR3 spans 15 residues. Trimming removed 3 bases from V and 4 bases from J; junction bases left unmatched: 6. Germline V gives CDR1 SGHTA, CDR2 FQGTGA. CDR3 region: CASSFQAGDSDTQYF. CDR3 coding DNA: TGTGCCAGCAGCTTCCAAGCGGGAGACTCAGATACGCAGTATTTT.

A few counts support this clonotype. The rearrangement uses TRBV20-1 and TRBJ2-3; 7 bases line up with TRBD1. This CDR3 is built from 16 residues. After removal of 6 bases from V and 3 bases from J, the junction contained 15 bases not matched to a gene. Germline V CDR1 and CDR2: DFQATT, SNEGSKA (reference sequence). The CDR3 sequence is CSASRDTGDFTDTQYF. The CDR3 DNA reads TGCAGTGCCTCTCGCGACACAGGGGATTTTACAGATACGCAGTATTTT.